A selection of T cell receptor beta chains follows, all from one sample in a study of blood T cell repertoires in COVID-19. Clones were read by immunoSEQ multiplex PCR, and TCRdb kept only the in-frame ones, dropping some. The data contain fewer than 400,000 clones, approximately 90% of them singletons. The material sequenced was PBMCs or T cells enriched from blood (not recorded which). Receptors originate from a woman in her 50s who had recovered from COVID-19. CDR3s include the opening cysteine and the closing phenylalanine or tryptophan. Each record gives: J gene, V gene, D gene, clone size, CDR3 protein, CDR3 DNA. A D gene is named only where the DNA matches it firmly. Size values are once, few and many counts, or a class for expanded clones, and some rows have none.

TRBJ1-2,TRBV11-2,.,.,CASSLAGLSMSSYTF,TGTGCCAGCAGCTTAGCAGGGTTGTCTATGAGTAGCTACACCTTC
TRBJ2-7,TRBV4-1,.,few,CASSQDPGADEQYF,TGCGCCAGCAGCCAAGACCCAGGGGCGGACGAGCAGTACTTC
TRBJ1-5,TRBV12-3/TRBV12-4,TRBD1,.,CASWTGGNQPQHF,TGTGCCAGCTGGACAGGAGGCAATCAGCCCCAGCATTTT
TRBJ1-2,TRBV4-2,.,.,CASSQEMGASGYTF,TGTGCCAGCAGCCAAGAGATGGGGGCCAGTGGCTACACCTTC
TRBJ1-4,TRBV5-1,.,.,CASSQPTGKAGEKLFF,TGCGCCAGCAGCCAACCTACAGGGAAGGCGGGTGAAAAACTGTTTTTT
TRBJ2-2,TRBV7-7,TRBD2,few,CASSLSTSGVGELFF,TGTGCTAGCAGCTTATCAACCAGCGGGGTCGGGGAGCTGTTTTTT
TRBJ1-5,TRBV7-9,TRBD1,.,CASSSDRAAQPQHF,TGTGCCAGCAGCTCTGACAGGGCTGCCCAGCCCCAGCATTTT
TRBJ1-2,TRBV30,.,.,CAWSVGGGGPNYGYTF,TGTGCCTGGAGTGTAGGCGGGGGGGGCCCGAACTATGGCTACACCTTC
TRBJ2-7,TRBV28,TRBD1,once,CASSFGDSSYEQYF,TGTGCCAGCAGTTTTGGGGACAGCTCCTACGAGCAGTACTTC
TRBJ1-1,TRBV10-3,.,.,CAISGETENTEAFF,TGTGCCATCAGTGGAGAGACAGAGAACACTGAAGCTTTCTTT
TRBJ1-5,TRBV7-2,.,few,CASSLGAGPPRPQHF,TGTGCCAGCAGCTTAGGTGCAGGGCCTCCCCGGCCCCAGCATTTT
TRBJ1-1,TRBV3-1/TRBV3-2,.,.,CASSRGMIRNTEAFF,TGTGCCAGCAGCCGAGGGATGATCAGGAACACTGAAGCTTTCTTT
TRBJ1-1,TRBV14,.,.,CASSTLQGSVEAFF,TGTGCCAGCAGCACACTACAGGGTTCGGTTGAAGCTTTCTTT
TRBJ2-2,TRBV7-9,.,.,CASSLIQGELFF,TGTGCCAGCAGCTTAATTCAAGGGGAGCTGTTTTTT
TRBJ1-1,TRBV10-2,.,.,CASKLGADTEAFF,TGCGCCAGCAAATTAGGTGCGGACACTGAAGCTTTCTTT
TRBJ2-7,TRBV4-3,.,few,CASSQDLEASYEQYF,TGCGCCAGCAGCCAAGATTTGGAGGCTTCCTACGAGCAGTACTTC
TRBJ1-4,TRBV2,.,.,CASNSRGAANEKLFF,TGTGCCAGCAACTCGAGAGGCGCAGCTAATGAAAAACTGTTTTTT
TRBJ1-1,TRBV13,.,.,CASSLSQGMNTEAFF,TGTGCCAGCAGCTTGAGTCAGGGGATGAACACTGAAGCTTTCTTT
TRBJ1-3,TRBV7-9,.,.,CASSLDRHSGNTIYF,TGTGCCAGCAGCTTAGACAGACACTCTGGAAACACCATATATTTT
TRBJ2-3,TRBV5-8,.,.,CASSLGILDRDTQYF,TGTGCCAGCAGCTTGGGTATTCTAGATCGTGATACGCAGTATTTT
TRBJ2-7,TRBV19,TRBD1,.,CASSEITGDPYYEQYF,TGTGCCAGTAGCGAGATAACAGGGGACCCGTACTACGAGCAGTACTTC
TRBJ1-5,TRBV24-1,TRBD1,.,CATSEGQVAQPQHF,TGTGCCACCAGTGAAGGACAGGTCGCTCAGCCCCAGCATTTT
TRBJ1-3,TRBV7-2,TRBD1,.,CASSLGQGVGNTIYF,TGTGCCAGCAGCTTAGGGCAGGGGGTTGGAAACACCATATATTTT
TRBJ2-7,TRBV5-1,TRBD2,.,CASSFYSGGGYEQYF,TGCGCCAGCAGCTTTTATAGCGGGGGGGGCTACGAGCAGTACTTC
TRBJ1-2,TRBV6-2/TRBV6-3,.,.,CASSQGYGYTF,TGTGCCAGCAGTCAGGGGTATGGCTACACCTTC
TRBJ2-7,TRBV6-2/TRBV6-3,TRBD1,.,CASSYLQGLGEQYF,TGTGCCAGCAGTTACCTACAGGGGTTAGGGGAGCAGTACTTC
TRBJ1-2,TRBV19,.,.,CASSTGQGLGYTF,TGTGCCAGTAGTACAGGGCAAGGGCTTGGCTACACCTTC
TRBJ2-5,TRBV7-3,.,.,CASNPGTRPDETQYF,TGTGCCAGCAACCCCGGGACTCGGCCCGATGAGACCCAGTACTTC
TRBJ2-2,TRBV10-3,TRBD1,.,CAISAGQANTGELFF,TGTGCCATCAGTGCTGGACAGGCGAACACCGGGGAGCTGTTTTTT
TRBJ2-7,TRBV12-3/TRBV12-4,.,.,CASSSQGDEQYF,TGTGCCAGCAGCTCGCAGGGTGACGAGCAGTACTTC
TRBJ1-4,TRBV28,TRBD1,once,CASSPDRENPFENEKLFF,TGTGCCAGCAGCCCGGACAGGGAAAATCCCTTTGAAAATGAAAAACTGTTTTTT
TRBJ2-1,TRBV29-1,TRBD1,.,CSVRTGTGVYNEQFF,TGCAGCGTTAGGACCGGGACAGGGGTCTACAATGAGCAGTTCTTC
TRBJ1-4,TRBV5-3,.,.,CARSLEGRAIGLFF,TGTGCCAGAAGCTTGGAAGGCAGAGCGATAGGACTGTTTTTT
TRBJ1-3,TRBV12-5,.,few,CASGFPGNTIYF,TGTGCTAGTGGTTTTCCAGGAAACACCATATATTTT
TRBJ2-7,TRBV7-2,.,.,CASSLVGDSNYEQYF,TGTGCCAGCAGCTTAGTCGGGGACTCAAACTACGAGCAGTACTTC
TRBJ1-2,TRBV29-1,TRBD1,.,CSVDQGAFGYTF,TGCAGCGTTGATCAGGGGGCCTTCGGCTACACCTTC
TRBJ1-5,TRBV30,TRBD1,.,CAWSLDRGFSQPQHF,TGTGCCTGGAGTTTGGACAGGGGGTTTTCTCAGCCCCAGCATTTT
TRBJ1-2,TRBV4-1,.,few,CASSPRVELVYGYTF,TGCGCCAGCAGCCCCCGGGTGGAGTTGGTCTATGGCTACACCTTC
TRBJ1-6,TRBV25-1,.,.,CASSGQYNSPLHF,TGTGCCAGCAGTGGTCAATATAATTCACCCCTCCACTTT
TRBJ1-6,TRBV6-2/TRBV6-3,TRBD1,.,CASSYPTHGTGASYNSPLHF,TGTGCCAGCAGTTACCCCACTCACGGGACAGGGGCCTCCTATAATTCACCCCTCCACTTT
TRBJ2-1,TRBV7-2,.,.,CASSRGGNEQFF,TGTGCCAGCAGTCGTGGGGGGAATGAGCAGTTCTTC
TRBJ1-1,TRBV19,.,.,CASTLLVVRGRGNTEAFF,TGTGCCAGTACCTTGCTGGTAGTTCGCGGCCGGGGGAACACTGAAGCTTTCTTT
TRBJ2-3,TRBV5-1,TRBD1,.,CASSRQGATDTQYF,TGCGCCAGCAGCCGACAGGGGGCAACAGATACGCAGTATTTT
TRBJ1-2,TRBV7-9,.,.,CASSLGTTANLYGYTF,TGTGCCAGCAGCTTAGGGACGACAGCCAACCTCTATGGCTACACCTTC
TRBJ2-7,TRBV7-2,TRBD1,.,CASSLVGTGAVHEQYF,TGTGCCAGCAGCTTAGTCGGGACAGGGGCTGTCCACGAGCAGTACTTC
TRBJ2-1,TRBV7-2,TRBD2,.,CASSPGLARWEQFF,TGTGCCAGCAGCCCAGGACTAGCGAGATGGGAGCAGTTCTTC
TRBJ1-6,TRBV30,TRBD1,.,CAWGTGASPLHF,TGTGCCTGGGGTACAGGGGCCTCACCCCTCCACTTT
TRBJ1-2,TRBV2,TRBD1,.,CASSDRELSLYGYTF,TGTGCCTCCTCGGACAGGGAGCTAAGTCTCTATGGCTACACCTTC
TRBJ2-7,TRBV9,.,few,CASSTQTGMKIHEQYF,TGTGCCAGCAGCACCCAGACAGGAATGAAGATCCACGAGCAGTACTTC
TRBJ1-1,TRBV5-6,TRBD1,.,CASSLAGQGFSEAFF,TGTGCCAGCAGCCTGGCGGGACAGGGGTTTTCTGAAGCTTTCTTT
TRBJ1-5,TRBV28,.,.,CASKIGRYNQPQHF,TGTGCCAGCAAAATCGGCAGGTACAATCAGCCCCAGCATTTT
TRBJ2-6,TRBV19,TRBD1,.,CASSTRTGTGANVLTF,TGTGCCAGTAGTACCCGGACAGGGACTGGGGCCAACGTCCTGACTTTC
TRBJ1-1,TRBV3-1/TRBV3-2,TRBD1,.,CASSHLRTGATEAFF,TGTGCCAGCAGCCACCTAAGGACAGGGGCCACTGAAGCTTTCTTT
TRBJ1-4,TRBV27,TRBD1,.,CASSLFVPGQGGKLFF,TGTGCCAGCAGTTTATTTGTCCCGGGACAGGGAGGAAAACTGTTTTTT
TRBJ1-4,TRBV7-9,.,few,CASAFTANEKLFF,TGTGCCAGTGCATTCACAGCTAATGAAAAACTGTTTTTT